The entry below describes one TCR beta chain. What it binds is not known. Libraries were prepared by immunoSEQ multiplex PCR; TCRdb keeps only in-frame clonotypes and omits some of them. The repertoire holds approximately 130,000 clones, with 90% as singletons. This sample stems from a study of OX40 agonist ivuxolimab in advanced cancers. Study overall: With a range of roughly 20 to 80, age averaged about 58 years, and around 83% were male. Eligibility rules accepted prior anti-PD-1, anti-PD-L1 or anti-CTLA-4 therapy, and roughly 40% had some. One patient with hepatocellular carcinoma and two with cutaneous melanoma, three in all, had partial responses.

Overall study results and limits: Clonal expansion was seen in CD4+ and CD8+ blood T cells by week 6 at 0.1 to 3.0 mg/kg.

Germline CDR1 is KGHSH and CDR2 is LQKENI. The CDR3 has 13 amino acids. V lost 6 bases, J lost 4 bases, and 11 bases lay in between. The chain joins TRBV18 to TRBJ2-3; possible D gene TRBD2, 6 bases. This sequence originates from an adult with an advanced solid tumor such as melanoma, head and neck, liver or kidney cancer. This sample comprised CD4+ or CD8+ T cells sorted from blood, obtained in a trial of the OX40 agonist ivuxolimab. The CDR3 nucleotides read TGTGCCAGCTCTGTTGGCGGGGCAGATACGCAGTATTTT. It encodes CASSVGGADTQYF.